These T cell receptor beta chains were read from a single sample in a study of T cells in Graves' hyperthyroidism and ophthalmopathy. MiXCR, applied by TCRdb to the multiplex PCR reads, yields one record per CDR3 protein. The data hold around 620,000 distinct CDR3 sequences, with roughly 50% observed a single time. The source material was peripheral blood or thyroid tissue (not recorded which). The receptors derive from an adult woman with Graves' disease, either hyperthyroidism or ophthalmopathy (not recorded which). The conserved cysteine and the conserved F or W are not part of the CDR3 here. Where a row states a size, it is once, few, many or the class of an expanded clone; other rows omit it.

TRBV5-1	TRBJ2-7	many	ASSLVPSGAYEQY
TRBV4-1	TRBJ1-5	many	ASSQEVVGANQPQH
TRBV7-2	TRBJ2-7	NA	ASRYKQGISYEQY
TRBV2	TRBJ2-7	many	ASSEAVGYEQY
TRBV28	TRBJ2-7	few	ASSPLGTQVPLD
TRBV7-3	TRBJ2-6	many	ASSLSGAHSGANVLT
TRBV12-3/TRBV12-4	TRBJ1-1	few	ASSLGAGVTEAF
TRBV19	TRBJ1-5	once	ASSRGWGNQPQH
TRBV30	TRBJ1-2	few	AWSAQGVRGYT
TRBV2	TRBJ2-7	many	ASSDLGYEQY